This T cell receptor beta chain stems from a study of CD8+CD57+ T cells in acquired aplastic anemia. Using genomic DNA as the template, TCR beta VDJ and CDR3 profiling was carried out. TCRdb fed the reads into MiXCR, producing one record per CDR3 protein. The sample consists of a few hundred thousand distinct CDR3 sequences, 61% of them appearing once. The CDR3 contains 14 residues. CDR1 is SGHAT, CDR2 FQNNGV, per germline. Trimming removed 2 bases from V and 14 bases from J, with 19 bases in between. This clonotype was counted a single time. The antigen is not known. Study outcomes and limitations: Sharing between patients and controls was observed for twenty-nine CD8+ CDR3 sequences.

This clonotype was sampled from a human donor in good health. The rearrangement uses TRBV11-2 and TRBJ1-5; no definite D call. Sequenced sample: sorted CD4+, CD8+, or CD8+CD57+ T cells (not recorded which) from PBMCs. This CDR3 is CASSLYRGESYEHF. DNA of the CDR3: TGTGCCAGCAGCTTATATCGCGGGGAGTCCTACGAGCATTTT. The whole variable domain, remainder taken from reference TRBV11-2 and TRBJ1-5, is EAGVAQSPRYKIIEKRQSVAFWCNPISGHATLYWYQQILGQGPKLLIQFQNNGVVDDSQLPKDRFSAERLKGVDSTLKIQPAKLEDSAVYLCASSLYRGESYEHFGDGTRLSIL.